This TCR beta chain was profiled in a study of blood T cell repertoires in COVID-19. Study at large: The samples span acute and convalescent COVID-19 from the United States, Italy and Spain.

CDR1 MRHNA and CDR2 SNTAGT come from the germline V gene. CDR3 size: 11 residues. The V gene end was trimmed by 3 bases and the J gene end by 15 bases; junction bases not matched to a gene: 3. Under the authors' procedure: Amplification of reference gene primers provided the estimated nucleated cell counts. Sequencing used immunoSEQ multiplex PCR; TCRdb keeps in-frame clones, though not all of them. D and trimming were read from the DNA, whereas the V and J calls and clone size are those reported in that table. The sample records around 480,000 clones, about 87% being singletons. Seattle patients were enrolled during active infection and followed longitudinally.

The sample consisted of peripheral blood. The clonotype was recovered from a woman in her 50s with COVID-19, enrolled during active disease. The V and J genes are TRBV6-4 and TRBJ2-1; 9 bases match TRBD1. DNA for the CDR3: TGTGCCAGCAGTGAAGGACAGGGGACGTTCTTC. It encodes CASSEGQGTFF.